This record concerns one T cell receptor (beta chain) sequence. Antigen: not known. This specimen comes from a study of radiation and T cells in renal cell carcinoma. Time point: blood 4 weeks post-SBRT, at nephrectomy. Indicated treatment: 15 Gy SBRT to primary tumor, nephrectomy 4 weeks later. Clones were read by immunoSEQ multiplex PCR, and TCRdb kept only the in-frame ones, dropping some. The sample records fewer than 200,000 clones, 88% being singletons. The CDR3 has 15 amino acids. With 6 bases removed from V and 3 bases from J, the gap between germline ends came to 15 bases. Germline CDR1 SGHAT, CDR2 FQNNGV. General study findings and limits: Baseline intratumoral clonotype presence is unknown without pretreatment biopsies.

This clonotype was sampled from a woman in her 50s with renal cell carcinoma. The specimen comprised blood, sampled from a patient whose treatment included radiotherapy and nephrectomy. The V gene is TRBV11-2, the J gene TRBJ1-3; D might be TRBD1 (5 bases). CDR3 sequence reads: CASSFQEGFGNTIYF. Here the CDR3 DNA reads TGTGCCAGCAGTTTCCAGGAGGGGTTTGGAAACACCATATATTTT.